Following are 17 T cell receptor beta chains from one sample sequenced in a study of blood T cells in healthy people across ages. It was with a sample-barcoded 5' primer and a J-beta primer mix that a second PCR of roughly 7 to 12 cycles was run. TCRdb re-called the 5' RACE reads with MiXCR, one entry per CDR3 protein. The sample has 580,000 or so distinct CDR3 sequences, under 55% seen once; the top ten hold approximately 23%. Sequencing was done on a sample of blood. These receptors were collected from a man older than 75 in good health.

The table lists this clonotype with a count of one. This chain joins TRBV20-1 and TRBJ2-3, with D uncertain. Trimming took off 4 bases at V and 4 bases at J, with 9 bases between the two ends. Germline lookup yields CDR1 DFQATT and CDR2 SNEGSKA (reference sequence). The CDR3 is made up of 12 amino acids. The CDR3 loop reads CSAKGWADTQYF. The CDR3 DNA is TGCAGTGCTAAAGGGTGGGCAGATACGCAGTATTTT.

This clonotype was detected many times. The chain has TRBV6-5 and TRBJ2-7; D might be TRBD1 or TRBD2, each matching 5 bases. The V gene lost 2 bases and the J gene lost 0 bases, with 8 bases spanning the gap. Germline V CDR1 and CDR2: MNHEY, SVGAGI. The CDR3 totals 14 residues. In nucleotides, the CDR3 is TGTGCCAGCAGTTACAAGGGACGCTCCTACGAGCAGTACTTC. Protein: CASSYKGRSYEQYF.

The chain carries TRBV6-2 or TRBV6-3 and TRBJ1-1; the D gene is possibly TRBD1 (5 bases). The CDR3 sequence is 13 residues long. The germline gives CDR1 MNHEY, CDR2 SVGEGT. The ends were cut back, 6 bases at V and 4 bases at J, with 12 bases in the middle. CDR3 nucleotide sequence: TGTGCCAGCAGGGAGGACACCACCACTGAAGCTTTCTTT. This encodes CASREDTTTEAFF.

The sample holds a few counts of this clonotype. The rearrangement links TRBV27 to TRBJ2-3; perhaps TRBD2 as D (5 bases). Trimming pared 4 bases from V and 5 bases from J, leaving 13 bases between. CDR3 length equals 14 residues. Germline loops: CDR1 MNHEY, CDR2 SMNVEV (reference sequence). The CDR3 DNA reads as TGTGCCAGCAGTTCTTGGACTTCCCGAGATACGCAGTATTTT. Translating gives CASSSWTSRDTQYF.

The CDR3 DNA sequence: TGTGCCACCAGTGAGCTACCGACTAGCGGGAGGGCCCTTTTCGAGCAGTACTTC. Protein: CATSELPTSGRALFEQYF. The chain employs TRBV24-1 and TRBJ2-7; the match to TRBD2 covers 14 bases. The V gene end was trimmed by 4 bases and the J gene end by 6 bases; junction bases not matched to a gene: 13. The germline gives CDR1 KGHDR, CDR2 SFDVKD. There are 18 residues in the CDR3.

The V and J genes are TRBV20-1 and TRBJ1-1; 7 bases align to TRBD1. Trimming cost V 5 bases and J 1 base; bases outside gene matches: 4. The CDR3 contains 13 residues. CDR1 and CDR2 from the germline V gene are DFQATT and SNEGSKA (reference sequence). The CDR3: CSAATGRNTEAFF. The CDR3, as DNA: TGCAGTGCTGCGACAGGGAGGAACACTGAAGCTTTCTTT.

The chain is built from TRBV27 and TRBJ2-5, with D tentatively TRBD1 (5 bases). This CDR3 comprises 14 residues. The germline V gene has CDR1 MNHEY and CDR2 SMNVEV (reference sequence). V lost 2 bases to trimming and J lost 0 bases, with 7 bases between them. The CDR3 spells CASSLQGYQETQYF. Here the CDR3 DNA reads TGTGCCAGCAGTTTACAGGGATACCAAGAGACCCAGTACTTC.

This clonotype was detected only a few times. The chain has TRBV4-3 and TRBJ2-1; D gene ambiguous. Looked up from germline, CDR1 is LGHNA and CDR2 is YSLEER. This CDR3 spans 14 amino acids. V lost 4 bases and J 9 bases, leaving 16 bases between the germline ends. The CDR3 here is CASSRTVKSGEQFF. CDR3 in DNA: TGCGCCAGCAGCCGCACTGTCAAATCCGGTGAGCAGTTCTTC.

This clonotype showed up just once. CDR3 sequence reads: CASSTPGGYNEQFF. Written as DNA, the CDR3 is TGTGCCAGCAGCACCCCCGGCGGATACAATGAGCAGTTCTTC. The genes are TRBV11-1 and TRBJ2-1; D is ambiguous. Germline CDR1 reads SGHAT; CDR2 reads FQDESV (reference sequence). Trimming took 5 bases from V and 4 from J, leaving 12 bases between them. The CDR3 sequence is 14 residues long.

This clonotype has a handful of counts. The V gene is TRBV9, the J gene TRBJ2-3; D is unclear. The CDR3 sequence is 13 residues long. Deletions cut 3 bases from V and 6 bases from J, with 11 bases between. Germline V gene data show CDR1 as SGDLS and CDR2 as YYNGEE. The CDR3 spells CASSGPGRDTQYF. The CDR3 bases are TGTGCCAGCAGCGGACCAGGCCGGGATACGCAGTATTTT.

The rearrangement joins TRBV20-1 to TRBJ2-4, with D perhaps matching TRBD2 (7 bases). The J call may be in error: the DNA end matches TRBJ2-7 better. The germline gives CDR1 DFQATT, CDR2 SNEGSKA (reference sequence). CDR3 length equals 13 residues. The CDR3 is CSASRRGPYEQYF. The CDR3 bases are TGCAGTGCTAGCAGGCGGGGGCCCTACGAGCAGTACTTC.

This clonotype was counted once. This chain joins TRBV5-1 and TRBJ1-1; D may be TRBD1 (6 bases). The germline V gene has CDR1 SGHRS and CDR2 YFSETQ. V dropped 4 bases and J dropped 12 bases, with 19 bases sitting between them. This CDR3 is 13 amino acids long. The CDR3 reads CASSPDQRGRSFF. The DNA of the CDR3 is TGCGCCAGCAGCCCTGACCAGAGGGGGAGGTCTTTCTTT.

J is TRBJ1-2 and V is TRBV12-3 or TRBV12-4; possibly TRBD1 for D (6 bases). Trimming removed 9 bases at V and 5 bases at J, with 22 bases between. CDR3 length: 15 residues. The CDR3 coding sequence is TGTGCCAGTGGGACAAGGGGACGGCAATCTTATGGCTACACCTTC. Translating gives CASGTRGRQSYGYTF.

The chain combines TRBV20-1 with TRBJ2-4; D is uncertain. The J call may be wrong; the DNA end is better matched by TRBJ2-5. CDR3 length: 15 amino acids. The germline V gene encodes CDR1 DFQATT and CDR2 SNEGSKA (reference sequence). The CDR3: CSARDPSRYQETQYF. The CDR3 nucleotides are TGCAGTGCTAGAGACCCATCCCGCTATCAAGAGACCCAGTACTTC.

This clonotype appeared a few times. Here the CDR3 DNA reads TGTGCCAGCAGCGTAGGCACAGGGGGGAACATTCAGTACTTC. It is translated as CASSVGTGGNIQYF. The rearrangement uses TRBV9 and TRBJ2-4, with 8 bases that match TRBD1. CDR1 is SGDLS and CDR2 is YYNGEE in the germline V gene. V dropped 0 bases and J dropped 7; count of bases not matched to a gene: 3. The CDR3 consists of 14 residues.

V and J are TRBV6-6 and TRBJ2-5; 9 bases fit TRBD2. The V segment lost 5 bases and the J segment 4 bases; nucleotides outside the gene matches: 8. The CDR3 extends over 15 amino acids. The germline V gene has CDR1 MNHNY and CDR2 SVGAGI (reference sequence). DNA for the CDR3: TGTGCCAGCAGTCCAGATAGCGGGAGCGGAGAGACCCAGTACTTC. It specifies CASSPDSGSGETQYF.

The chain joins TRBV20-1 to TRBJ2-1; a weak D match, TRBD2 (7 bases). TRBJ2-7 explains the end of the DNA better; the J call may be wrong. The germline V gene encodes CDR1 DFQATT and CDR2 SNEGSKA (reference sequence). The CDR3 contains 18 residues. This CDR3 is CSARMGTGGQSSYNEQYF. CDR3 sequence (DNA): TGCAGTGCTAGGATGGGGACCGGGGGGCAAAGCTCCTACAATGAGCAGTACTTC.